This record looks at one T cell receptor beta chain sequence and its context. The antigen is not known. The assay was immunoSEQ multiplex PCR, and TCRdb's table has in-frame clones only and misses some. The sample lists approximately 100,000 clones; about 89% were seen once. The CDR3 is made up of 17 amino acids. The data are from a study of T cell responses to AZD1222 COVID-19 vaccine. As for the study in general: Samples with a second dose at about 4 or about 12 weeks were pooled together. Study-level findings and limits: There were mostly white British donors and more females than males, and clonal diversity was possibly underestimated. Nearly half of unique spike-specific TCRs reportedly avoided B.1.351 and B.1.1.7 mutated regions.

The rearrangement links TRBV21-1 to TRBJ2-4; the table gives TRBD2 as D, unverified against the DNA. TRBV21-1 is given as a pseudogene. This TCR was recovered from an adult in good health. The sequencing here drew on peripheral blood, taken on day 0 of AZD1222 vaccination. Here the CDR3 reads CASSKRVAGGHKNIQYF. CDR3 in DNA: TGTGCCAGCAGCAAACGGGTAGCGGGGGGGCACAAAAACATTCAGTACTTC.